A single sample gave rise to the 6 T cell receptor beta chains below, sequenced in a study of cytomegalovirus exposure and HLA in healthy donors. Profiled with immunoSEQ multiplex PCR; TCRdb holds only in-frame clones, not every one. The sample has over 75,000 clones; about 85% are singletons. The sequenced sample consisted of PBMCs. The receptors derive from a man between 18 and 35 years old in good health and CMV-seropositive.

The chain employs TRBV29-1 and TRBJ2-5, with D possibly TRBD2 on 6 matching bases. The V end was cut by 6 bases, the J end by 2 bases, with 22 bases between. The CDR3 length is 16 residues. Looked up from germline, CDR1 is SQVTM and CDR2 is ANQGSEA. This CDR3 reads CSVGEGGGRRQETQYF. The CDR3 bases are TGCAGCGTCGGTGAGGGTGGGGGGAGAAGGCAAGAGACCCAGTACTTC.

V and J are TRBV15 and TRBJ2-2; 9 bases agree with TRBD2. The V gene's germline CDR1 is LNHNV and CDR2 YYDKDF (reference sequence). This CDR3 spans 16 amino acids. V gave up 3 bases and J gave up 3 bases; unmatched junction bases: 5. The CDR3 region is CATSRSGGKYTGELFF. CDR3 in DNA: TGTGCCACCAGCAGGAGCGGGGGGAAGTACACCGGGGAGCTGTTTTTT.

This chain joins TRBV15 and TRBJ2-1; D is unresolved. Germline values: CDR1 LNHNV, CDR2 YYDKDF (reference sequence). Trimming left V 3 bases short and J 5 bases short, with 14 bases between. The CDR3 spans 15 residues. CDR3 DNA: TGTGCCACCAGCAGGGTCTACGGTGGGCACAATGAGCAGTTCTTC. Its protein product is CATSRVYGGHNEQFF.

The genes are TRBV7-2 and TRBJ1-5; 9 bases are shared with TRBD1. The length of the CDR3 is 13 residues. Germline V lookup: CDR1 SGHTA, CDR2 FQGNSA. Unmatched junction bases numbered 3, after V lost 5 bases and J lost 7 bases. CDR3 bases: TGTGCCAGCAGCCGGGACAGGGCACAGCCCCAGCATTTT. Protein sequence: CASSRDRAQPQHF.

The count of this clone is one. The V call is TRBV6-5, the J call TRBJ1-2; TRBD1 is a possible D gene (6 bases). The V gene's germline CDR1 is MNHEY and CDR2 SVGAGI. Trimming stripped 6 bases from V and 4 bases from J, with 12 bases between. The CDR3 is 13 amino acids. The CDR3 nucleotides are TGTGCCAGCAGCCGGGGGGGCCTCTATGGCTACACCTTC. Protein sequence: CASSRGGLYGYTF.

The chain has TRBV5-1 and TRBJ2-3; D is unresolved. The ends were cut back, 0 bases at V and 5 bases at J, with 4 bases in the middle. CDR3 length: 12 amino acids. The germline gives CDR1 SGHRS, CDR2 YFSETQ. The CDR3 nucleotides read TGCGCCAGCAGCTTGGGACAAGATACGCAGTATTTT. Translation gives CASSLGQDTQYF.